This T cell receptor beta chain originates from a study of cytomegalovirus exposure and HLA in healthy donors. Overall study context: One earlier analysis, a look at 200 million or so T cells, found about 110 million unique TCR beta sequences.

A multiplex PCR was run with 60 Vbeta primers and 13 Jbeta primers. The assay was immunoSEQ multiplex PCR, and TCRdb's table has in-frame clones only and misses some. Here the sample spans some 93,000 clones, around 10% being singletons. Study outcomes and limitations: As immune exposure information, only CMV serostatus was available. When analyzed later, a missense DCLRE1C variant was found to be linked to TCR beta V- and J-gene trimming. Earlier analysis looked at TCR beta V segments, and most were productive about 87% or about 30% of the time.

The CDR3 totals 15 residues. Trimming pared 3 bases from V and 2 bases from J, leaving 14 bases between. CDR1 and CDR2 from the germline V gene are GTSNPN and SVGIG (reference sequence). This clone has just a few counts. Its antigen remains unknown. The source of this sequence is a man over 45 in good health and CMV-seropositive. Sample: PBMCs. The rearrangement links TRBV30 to TRBJ2-1; D ambiguous. For the CDR3, the DNA is TGTGCCTGGAGCAGAGGTGCTAGTCCCTACAATGAGCAGTTCTTC. This sequence encodes CAWSRGASPYNEQFF.